This TCR beta chain was obtained from a study of blood T cell repertoires in COVID-19. The overall study: The samples span acute and convalescent COVID-19 from the United States, Italy and Spain. The cDNA or gDNA used as material had been derived from T cells, B-cell-depleted T cells, or PBMCs.

In the authors' methods: Using reference gene primer amplification, nucleated cell counts were estimated. Profiled with immunoSEQ multiplex PCR; TCRdb holds only in-frame clones, not every one. V, J and clone size derive from that table, while D and trimming were established from the DNA sequence. The top ten clones hold over 0.2% of a sample with 650,000 to 800,000 clones, around 90% of them seen once. On this clone: The same CDR3 is also encoded by other DNA sequences in this sample.

The specimen sequenced was peripheral blood. This clonotype was obtained from a woman younger than 30 with acute or convalescent COVID-19.

In nucleotides, the CDR3 is TGCGCCAGCAGCCTTCAGGGGGCAGGAGGCTACACCTTC. Amino acid sequence: CASSLQGAGGYTF. V gene TRBV5-1 combines with J gene TRBJ1-2; 8 bases map to TRBD1. The CDR3 is 13 amino acids. The germline V gene has CDR1 SGHRS and CDR2 YFSETQ. V gave up 4 bases and J gave up 8 bases; unmatched junction bases: 7.